These 18 T cell receptor beta chains share one sample of origin, sequenced in a study of PD-1 blockade in classical Hodgkin lymphoma. TCRdb's copy holds only in-frame clones and misses some; the assay was immunoSEQ multiplex PCR. The sample yields roughly 20,000 clones, 76% seen once. As to time point: cycle 4 day 1 (C4D1), after more than five weeks of nivolumab. Patients all relapsed after autologous stem cell transplantation, and there was variation in brentuximab vedotin exposure. This specimen was peripheral blood mononuclear cells (PBMCs), taken before the fourth cycle of nivolumab. These receptors came from a human donor with classical Hodgkin lymphoma.

CDR3 sequence: CASSLRAGRGAQHF. For the CDR3, the DNA is TGTGCCAGCAGCTTGAGGGCCGGGCGGGGAGCCCAGCATTTT. This sequence joins TRBV5-6 and TRBJ1-5; D gene unclear. Germline V gene data show CDR1 as SGHDT and CDR2 as YYEEEE. The CDR3 is 14 amino acids. The V and J ends lost 1 base and 11 bases respectively, with 16 bases between them.

This clone was observed a few times. The V call is TRBV2, the J call TRBJ2-7; D may be TRBD1 or TRBD2 (6 bases each). The V gene lost 2 bases and the J gene lost 6 bases, with 8 bases spanning the gap. Germline CDR1 SNHLY, CDR2 FYNNEI. This CDR3 is built from 12 residues. The chain's CDR3 is CASSEWGAEQYF. CDR3 coding DNA: TGTGCCAGCAGTGAATGGGGGGCCGAGCAGTACTTC. The full variable domain, its missing parts supplied by reference TRBV2 and TRBJ2-7, is EPEVTQTPSHQVTQMGQEVILRCVPISNHLYFYWYRQILGQKVEFLVSFYNNEISEKSEIFDDQFSVERPDGSNFTLKIRSTKLEDSAMYFCASSEWGAEQYFGPGTRLTVT.

V and J are TRBV7-8 and TRBJ2-1; 14 nucleotides agree with TRBD2. Unmatched junction bases numbered 8, after V lost 5 bases and J lost 5 bases. Germline CDR1 and CDR2: SGHVS and FQNEAQ. This CDR3 region has 17 residues. The CDR3 DNA reads TGTGCCAGCAGCCCCCGGACTAGCGGGGGGCCCAACAATGAGCAGTTCTTC. It specifies CASSPRTSGGPNNEQFF.

The J gene is TRBJ2-2, the V gene TRBV7-3; either TRBD1 or TRBD2 may supply D (5 bases each). Per germline, CDR1 SGHTA and CDR2 FQGTGA. V was cut by 6 bases and J by 3 bases, with 11 bases left in between. The CDR3 runs to 14 residues. The CDR3 protein is CASRAGTYTGELFF. The DNA for the CDR3 is TGTGCCAGCAGGGCCGGGACGTACACCGGGGAGCTGTTTTTT.

This clone came up once. The CDR3: CASSPDRSEAFF. The CDR3 DNA sequence: TGTGCCAGCAGCCCGGACAGGTCTGAAGCTTTCTTT. This chain joins TRBV6-5 and TRBJ1-1; 7 nucleotides agree with TRBD1. Unmatched junction bases numbered 4, after V lost 6 bases and J lost 6 bases. Germline values: CDR1 MNHEY, CDR2 SVGAGI. This CDR3 contains 12 residues.

In its sample, this clone was seen once. The junction shows a germline mismatch at one end, possibly a read error. The V call is TRBV5-1, the J call TRBJ2-7; 8 bases are shared with TRBD1. Germline loops: CDR1 SGHRS, CDR2 YFSETQ. The CDR3 spans 14 residues. The CDR3 loop is CVSSQDRVTGEQYF. In nucleotides, the CDR3 is TGCGTCAGCAGTCAGGACAGGGTGACTGGCGAGCAGTACTTC.

The CDR3 coding sequence is TGTGCCAGCAGTAGGGACAGTAACTCCTACGAGCAGTACTTC. Residues: CASSRDSNSYEQYF. The V call is TRBV5-5, the J call TRBJ2-7, with TRBD1 matching over 7 bases. V trimming: 5 bases; J trimming: 0 bases; junction bases outside the gene matches: 5. This CDR3 contains 14 residues. Germline-derived CDR1 and CDR2 are SGHKS and YYEKEE (reference sequence).

This chain links TRBV6-5 with TRBJ1-1; 8 nucleotides align to TRBD1. The J segment lost 12 bases and the V segment lost 3 bases, leaving 6 bases of the junction unmatched. CDR3 length: 12 amino acids. The germline gives CDR1 MNHEY, CDR2 SVGAGI. The CDR3 DNA follows: TGTGCCAGCAGTTATAGGACAGGGCGATCTTTCTTT. This sequence encodes CASSYRTGRSFF.

This clone came up a few times. The chain recombines TRBV25-1 with TRBJ1-2; D perhaps matches TRBD1 (5 bases). The germline V and J ends were trimmed by 4 bases and 5 bases, with 20 bases remaining between them. The CDR3 is made up of 16 amino acids. Germline CDR1 MGHDK, CDR2 SYGVNS. Written as DNA, the CDR3 is TGTGCCAGCAGTGGCTGGGGGGACTTCTTTCTGTATGGCTACACCTTC. It codes for CASSGWGDFFLYGYTF.

The V and J genes are TRBV5-4 and TRBJ1-1; the D gene is possibly TRBD1 (5 bases). This CDR3 spans 15 amino acids. Trimming removed 4 bases from V and 0 bases from J, with 13 bases in between. Germline loops: CDR1 SGHNT, CDR2 YYREEE (reference sequence). The CDR3 DNA is TGTGCCAGCAGCCCCCCCCGGGGACTGAACACTGAAGCTTTCTTT. Encoded protein: CASSPPRGLNTEAFF.

This clone was found a few times. The chain is built from TRBV4-1 and TRBJ2-7; 7 nucleotides align to TRBD1. This CDR3 region has 16 residues. Germline values: CDR1 MGHRA, CDR2 YSYEKL. V gave up 0 bases and J gave up 4 bases; unmatched junction bases: 9. The CDR3 sequence is CASSQDSRQGGYEQYF. The DNA of the CDR3 is TGCGCCAGCAGCCAAGACTCAAGACAGGGTGGGTACGAGCAGTACTTC.

The rearrangement joins TRBV5-1 to TRBJ2-1; TRBD2 aligns across 9 bases. This CDR3 spans 15 amino acids. J lost 6 bases, V lost 3 bases, and 7 bases had no gene match. Germline CDR1 SGHRS, CDR2 YFSETQ. CDR3 in amino acids: CASSSMASGANEQFF. CDR3 nucleotide sequence: TGCGCCAGCAGCTCTATGGCTAGCGGGGCCAATGAGCAGTTCTTC.

Of note for this clone: At one boundary the junction diverges from the germline segment, which might be a read error. The chain's CDR3 is CASRIDTRDRPQHF. In DNA form, the CDR3 reads TGTGCCAGTAGGATAGACACCCGGGATCGACCCCAGCATTTT. The J gene is TRBJ1-5, the V gene TRBV19; D ambiguous. The CDR3 runs to 14 residues. Per the germline V gene, CDR1 is LNHDA and CDR2 is SQIVND (reference sequence).

The rearrangement joins TRBV27 to TRBJ1-5, with unresolved D. Germline V gene sequence: CDR1 MNHEY, CDR2 SMNVEV (reference sequence). The CDR3 loop spans 15 amino acids. V lost 2 bases, J lost 0 bases, and 8 bases lay in between. The CDR3 protein is CASSLGGISNQPQHF. CDR3 sequence (DNA): TGTGCCAGCAGTTTAGGCGGAATTAGCAATCAGCCCCAGCATTTT.

The chain's CDR3 is CARNRTGWSPLHF. The DNA of the CDR3 is TGTGCCAGAAACCGGACAGGGTGGTCACCCCTCCACTTT. This sequence joins TRBV5-3 and TRBJ1-6; 8 bases line up with TRBD1. TRBV5-3 is classed as an ORF, of uncertain function. The V segment lost 6 bases and the J segment 10 bases; nucleotides outside the gene matches: 6. This CDR3 comprises 13 residues.

The J gene is TRBJ1-3, the V gene TRBV5-6, with 7 bases lining up with TRBD1. Germline trimming cut 4 bases from V and 2 bases from J; bases unmatched to any gene: 6. Germline V gene sequence: CDR1 SGHDT, CDR2 YYEEEE. The CDR3 runs to 15 residues. Written as DNA, the CDR3 is TGTGCCAGCAGCCCGACAGGGAGTGCTGGAAACACCATATATTTT. This gives the protein CASSPTGSAGNTIYF.

The chain combines TRBV7-9 with TRBJ2-1, with a possible D match to TRBD2 (7 bases). Trimming removed 6 bases at V and 6 bases at J, with 15 bases between. CDR3 length equals 14 residues. CDR1 and CDR2 (germline): SEHNR, FQNEAQ (reference sequence). The CDR3 coding sequence is TGTGCCAGCAGGCCGGGGGGCCCCGGCAATGAGCAGTTCTTC. Translation gives CASRPGGPGNEQFF.

The chain is built from TRBV5-1 and TRBJ2-7, with D unclear. The CDR3 totals 14 residues. Germline CDR1 SGHRS, CDR2 YFSETQ. Trimming removed 3 bases at V and 1 base at J, with 11 bases between. Written as DNA, the CDR3 is TGCGCCAGCAGCTCACAGCCAACTTCCTACGAGCAGTACTTC. Its protein is CASSSQPTSYEQYF.